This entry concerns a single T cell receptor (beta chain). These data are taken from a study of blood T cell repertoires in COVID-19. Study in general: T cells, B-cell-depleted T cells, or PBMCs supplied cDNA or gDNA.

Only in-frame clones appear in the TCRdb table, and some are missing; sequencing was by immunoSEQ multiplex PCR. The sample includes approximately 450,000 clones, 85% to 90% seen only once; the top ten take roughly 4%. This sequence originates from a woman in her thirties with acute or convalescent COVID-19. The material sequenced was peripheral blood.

The CDR3 region is CAWSHHSGNTIYF. The CDR3 DNA is TGTGCCTGGAGTCATCACTCTGGAAACACCATATATTTT. The chain joins TRBV30 to TRBJ1-3; no clear D gene. V was shortened by 2 bases and J by 0 bases, with 5 bases between the two germline ends. This CDR3 contains 13 residues. CDR1 GTSNPN and CDR2 SVGIG come from the germline V gene (reference sequence).